Sequencing of this T cell receptor (beta chain) was carried out in a study of low-dose radiotherapy and immunotherapy resistance in tumors. Study overall: Members of Cohort 1 were treated with 0.5 Gy per fraction every 2 weeks. The prescribed total PTV dose was 6.5 Gy. The 200 mg/m2 dose of intravenous cyclophosphamide was given every two weeks, one day before radiation and immunotherapy. Every two weeks patients got nivolumab 240 mg flat dose, plus ipilimumab 1 mg/kg every six weeks, intravenously.

In this sample, this clonotype turned up many times. Time point of the sample: before trial treatment. Each patient who was eligible had an advanced solid tumor with no tumor-infiltrating lymphocytes. Primers used for first-strand cDNA, a TRAV- and TRBV-specific set, covered both alpha and beta chains. Over around 19 PCR cycles, TCRs were amplified from a constant-region primer and V-primer adapter. TCRdb redid the calling of the reads with MiXCR, one entry per CDR3 protein. Here the sample spans 70,000 to 90,000 distinct CDR3 sequences, about 18% being singletons. Specimen: PBMCs, collected before treatment. This sequence originates from a male donor with prostate cancer.

The CDR3 region is CAISAAQGTSVGYTF. The CDR3 DNA sequence: TGTGCCATCAGTGCCGCACAGGGGACATCAGTTGGCTACACCTTC. The genes are TRBV10-3 and TRBJ1-2; TRBD1 agrees at 7 bases. Losses at the gene ends were 4 bases for V and 7 bases for J; bases not matched to a gene: 12. This CDR3 has 15 amino acids. From germline, CDR1 is ENHRY and CDR2 SYGVKD.